Below, 10 T cell receptor beta chains from the same sample are listed, as sequenced in a study of T cell responses to AZD1222 COVID-19 vaccine. The method was immunoSEQ multiplex PCR; TCRdb's version includes in-frame clones alone and lacks a portion of them. The table shows under 200,000 clones, with 88% occurring only once. This specimen was peripheral blood, taken 28 days after the second AZD1222 dose. The receptors come from an adult who received the AZD1222 COVID-19 vaccine.

The chain combines TRBV7-2 with TRBJ2-7; D perhaps matches TRBD2 (5 bases). Per the germline V gene, CDR1 is SGHTA and CDR2 is FQGNSA. This CDR3 is 13 amino acids long. The V end lost 5 bases, the J end lost 2 bases, and 10 bases lay between the germline ends. CDR3 region: CASSRPGTYEQYF. The CDR3 region has the DNA TGTGCCAGCAGCCGACCGGGGACCTACGAGCAGTACTTC. The full variable domain, rest sourced from reference TRBV7-2 and TRBJ2-7, is GAGVSQSPSNKVTEKGKDVELRCDPISGHTALYWYRQSLGQGLEFLIYFQGNSAPDKSGLPSDRFSAERTGGSVSTLTIQRTQQEDSAVYLCASSRPGTYEQYFGPGTRLTVT.

The genes are TRBV7-2 and TRBJ2-1, with D unclear. The CDR3 has 16 amino acids. Germline loops: CDR1 SGHTA, CDR2 FQGNSA. V lost 0 bases to trimming and J lost 0 bases, with 9 bases between them. Here the CDR3 reads CASSLAPPSSYNEQFF. The CDR3, as DNA: TGTGCCAGCAGCTTAGCGCCTCCTAGCTCCTACAATGAGCAGTTCTTC.

This clone came up a few times. The chain is built from TRBV12-5 and TRBJ1-3; no firm D call. This CDR3 has 14 residues. Trimming pared 6 bases from V and 4 bases from J, leaving 13 bases between. Germline loops: CDR1 LGHNT, CDR2 FRNRAP. CDR3 residues: CASGTSGSGNTIYF. The CDR3 nucleotides read TGTGCTAGTGGCACCTCGGGTTCAGGAAACACCATATATTTT.

The chain links TRBV15 to TRBJ2-7; perhaps TRBD1 as D (5 bases). The CDR3 covers 15 residues. The V gene's germline CDR1 is LNHNV and CDR2 YYDKDF (reference sequence). V was shortened by 3 bases and J by 4 bases, with 16 bases between the two germline ends. This CDR3 is CATSRRRQFVYEQYF. The DNA of the CDR3 is TGTGCCACCAGCAGGCGGAGACAGTTCGTTTACGAGCAGTACTTC.

The CDR3, as DNA: TGTGCCAGCAGTTACGACAGGGTTAACACTGAAGCTTTCTTT. This sequence encodes CASSYDRVNTEAFF. The rearrangement uses TRBV6-5 and TRBJ1-1; TRBD1 matches 7 bases. The CDR3 is made up of 14 amino acids. Trimming at V came to 2 bases and at J to 2 bases, leaving 2 bases not matched to a gene. Germline V gives CDR1 MNHEY, CDR2 SVGAGI.

This sequence joins TRBV14 and TRBJ2-5; D is unclear. This CDR3 region has 16 residues. Trimming removed 0 bases from V and 0 bases from J, with 11 bases in between. Germline CDR1 reads SGHDN; CDR2 reads FVKESK. The CDR3 sequence: CASSQDLRAYQETQYF. In DNA, the CDR3 is TGTGCCAGCAGCCAAGACCTTAGGGCGTACCAAGAGACCCAGTACTTC.

J is TRBJ2-3 and V is TRBV3-1 (or the pseudogene TRBV3-2); 9 bases are shared with TRBD2. V lost 1 base, J lost 4 bases, and 6 bases stayed unmatched. Germline V gene lookup returns CDR1 LGHDT and CDR2 YNNKEL (reference sequence). This CDR3 is 16 amino acids long. Here the CDR3 DNA reads TGTGCCAGCAGCCAAGGACTAGCGGTAGGGGCAGATACGCAGTATTTT. This codes for CASSQGLAVGADTQYF.

The chain carries TRBV7-2 and TRBJ1-4; D is perhaps TRBD1 (6 bases). This CDR3 contains 16 residues. V was shortened by 5 bases and J by 0 bases, with 13 bases between the two germline ends. The germline V gene has CDR1 SGHTA and CDR2 FQGNSA. CDR3 coding DNA: TGTGCCAGCAGCGTCCTAGGGGGTCCAACTAATGAAAAACTGTTTTTT. Translated: CASSVLGGPTNEKLFF.

This chain joins TRBV12-3 or TRBV12-4 and TRBJ2-3; no reliable D call. V lost 2 bases to trimming and J lost 5 bases, with 5 bases between them. The CDR3 is made up of 12 amino acids. The CDR3 nucleotides read TGTGCCAGCAGTTTAACCCGAGATACGCAGTATTTT. It yields the protein CASSLTRDTQYF.

Comment on this clone: At the DNA level, this CDR3 is encoded by other sequences in the same sample as well. This chain uses TRBV9 with TRBJ2-3; D ambiguous. Germline V gene lookup returns CDR1 SGDLS and CDR2 YYNGEE. The germline V and J ends were trimmed by 0 bases and 5 bases, with 7 bases remaining between them. This CDR3 comprises 13 residues. The chain's CDR3 is CASSVGPGDTQYF. In DNA, the CDR3 is TGTGCCAGCAGCGTAGGCCCCGGAGATACGCAGTATTTT.